This paragraph reports one TCR beta chain. Its antigen remains unknown. This sample is part of a study of monozygotic twins with inflammatory bowel disease. General study findings and limits: People with IBD had fewer clonotypes in common with others than healthy twins did, especially with disease activity.

Around 3,600 ng of total RNA went into each TCR library. Eight reactions per sample, run separately, yielded cDNA. Molecular identifiers with 6-nucleotide sample barcodes were added during cDNA synthesis via template switching. TCRdb reanalyzed the 5' RACE reads and collapses them to one entry per CDR3 protein, without DNA. This sample contains 440,000 or so distinct CDR3 sequences. Germline CDR1 DFQATT, CDR2 SNEGSKA (reference sequence). The CDR3 extends over 13 amino acids. The receptor comes from a human donor with ulcerative colitis or Crohn's disease, or a healthy co-twin of an affected twin (not recorded which). The genes are TRBV20-1 and TRBJ2-7; lacking DNA, the TRBD2 call made by TCRdb goes unchecked. The sequencing input was blood. The CDR3 spells CSAELVRVYEQYF.